This TCR beta chain was profiled in a study of blood T cell repertoires in COVID-19. The V end lost 5 bases, the J end lost 6 bases, and 17 bases lay between the germline ends. Germline loops: CDR1 SGHTA, CDR2 FQGNSA. The CDR3 consists of 15 residues. Clones were read by immunoSEQ multiplex PCR, and TCRdb kept only the in-frame ones, dropping some. Altogether hundreds of thousands of clones are present, around 83% being singletons, with the ten largest covering more than 8%. V gene TRBV7-2 combines with J gene TRBJ2-1; D is perhaps TRBD1 (6 bases). The specimen was peripheral blood. This receptor was identified in a woman in her forties or fifties with acute or convalescent COVID-19. The CDR3 loop is CASSLNRVGSNEQFF. CDR3 in DNA: TGTGCCAGCAGCCTCAACAGGGTCGGTAGCAATGAGCAGTTCTTC.